The 8 T cell receptor beta chains listed next were all sequenced from one sample in a study of graft-versus-host responses after intestinal transplantation. These receptors have no identified antigens. Method: immunoSEQ multiplex PCR; TCRdb's copy keeps in-frame clones and lacks some. The sample includes approximately 97,000 clones, under 95% of them seen just once. This material consisted of unstimulated CD8+ T cells sorted from spleen or lymph node cells, taken before transplant. The receptors stem from a human donor who was the organ donor for an intestinal transplant.

The J gene is TRBJ2-1, the V gene TRBV28, with TRBD2 matching 9 bases. V was clipped by 3 bases and J by 6 bases; unmatched bases: 6. CDR1 MDHEN and CDR2 SYDVKM come from the germline V gene. The CDR3 is 15 residues long. The CDR3 is CASSFRTSAFNEQFF. As DNA, the CDR3 is TGTGCCAGCAGTTTTCGGACTAGCGCTTTCAATGAGCAGTTCTTC.

V usage is TRBV4-2 and J usage is TRBJ2-2, with 11 nucleotides matching TRBD2. Losses at the gene ends were 1 base for V and 3 bases for J; bases not matched to a gene: 16. The CDR3 spans 21 residues. Germline-derived CDR1 and CDR2 are LGHNA and YNFKEQ. CDR3 DNA sequence: TGTGCCAGCAGCCAAGTCTCTTCGCTGGTAGCGGGGGGGAGGGACACCGGGGAGCTGTTTTTT. It specifies CASSQVSSLVAGGRDTGELFF.

The chain links TRBV4-1 to TRBJ1-2; D call uncertain. V was pared by 1 base and J by 1 base, with 10 bases between. Germline V lookup: CDR1 MGHRA, CDR2 YSYEKL. This CDR3 has 15 amino acids. The CDR3 is CASSQGLGSNYGYTF. The CDR3 nucleotides read TGCGCCAGCAGCCAAGGTCTAGGCAGTAACTATGGCTACACCTTC.

The chain uses TRBV7-2 and TRBJ1-3; D unclear. The CDR3 loop spans 15 amino acids. V was trimmed by 1 base and J by 0 bases, leaving 7 bases between them. Germline values: CDR1 SGHTA, CDR2 FQGNSA. The CDR3 spells CASSLDSFSGNTIYF. For the CDR3, the DNA is TGTGCCAGCAGCTTAGACAGCTTCTCTGGAAACACCATATATTTT.

This chain links TRBV11-1 with TRBJ2-1; 8 positions agree with TRBD1. Per the germline V gene, CDR1 is SGHAT and CDR2 is FQDESV (reference sequence). Trimming took 6 bases from V and 8 from J; bases not matched to a gene: 15. The CDR3 has 16 residues. The CDR3 sequence is CASSYKPGQAIDEQFF. In nucleotides, the CDR3 is TGTGCCAGCAGTTATAAGCCGGGACAGGCTATCGATGAGCAGTTCTTC.

The CDR3 spells CASSLIPVLAGGSYEQYF. In DNA form, the CDR3 reads TGTGCCAGCAGTTTAATCCCCGTTCTAGCGGGGGGCTCCTACGAGCAGTACTTC. The gene calls are TRBV28 and TRBJ2-7; 11 bases agree with TRBD2. V was pared by 2 bases and J by 0 bases, with 9 bases of the junction left unmatched. From germline, CDR1 is MDHEN and CDR2 SYDVKM. The CDR3 has 18 residues.

The rearrangement links TRBV5-6 to TRBJ2-2; 7 bases map to TRBD1. The CDR3 contains 14 residues. Unmatched junction bases numbered 7, after V lost 0 bases and J lost 11 bases. Germline CDR1 SGHDT, CDR2 YYEEEE. Written as DNA, the CDR3 is TGTGCCAGCAGCTTGGGGGACAGTCGATTTGAGCTGTTTTTT. Protein product: CASSLGDSRFELFF.

V gene TRBV5-1 combines with J gene TRBJ2-3; 11 bases fit TRBD2. The CDR3 consists of 14 residues. Per the germline V gene, CDR1 is SGHRS and CDR2 is YFSETQ. After removal of 3 bases from V and 7 bases from J, the junction contained 4 bases not matched to a gene. The CDR3 sequence: CASSSGLAGNTQYF. CDR3 sequence (DNA): TGCGCCAGCAGCTCTGGACTAGCGGGTAATACGCAGTATTTT.